Following are 29 T cell receptor beta chains from one sample sequenced in a study of T cell responses to AZD1222 COVID-19 vaccine. Profiling relied on immunoSEQ multiplex PCR, and the TCRdb table lists in-frame clones only, not all of them. The sample consists of around 140,000 clones, around nine tenths of them appearing once. Sequencing used peripheral blood, obtained on day 0 of AZD1222 vaccination. The origin of the receptors is an adult in good health.

The rearrangement links TRBV29-1 to TRBJ2-7; TRBD1 is a possible D gene (6 bases). Germline CDR1 and CDR2: SQVTM and ANQGSEA. V lost 6 bases to trimming and J lost 2 bases, with 14 bases between them. CDR3 length equals 13 residues. Here the CDR3 reads CSVTTGRTYEQYF. In DNA form, the CDR3 reads TGCAGCGTCACCACAGGGCGTACCTACGAGCAGTACTTC.

Only one count was recorded for this clone. The rearrangement links TRBV6-5 to TRBJ2-3; weak D call: TRBD2 (5 bases). Germline values: CDR1 MNHEY, CDR2 SVGAGI. Trimming left V 7 bases short and J 1 base short, with 15 bases between. The CDR3 runs 15 residues. The CDR3 loop reads CASTTPAGGTDTQYF. CDR3 in DNA: TGTGCCAGCACCACCCCAGCCGGGGGCACAGATACGCAGTATTTT.

This sequence joins TRBV10-2 and TRBJ2-7, with 12 bases identical to TRBD2. Losses at the gene ends were 7 bases for V and 2 bases for J; bases not matched to a gene: 3. This CDR3 has 14 residues. Germline CDR1 and CDR2: WSHSY and SAAADI. The DNA for the CDR3 is TGCGCCAGCACCGGACTAGCGGGAACCTACGAGCAGTACTTC. This encodes CASTGLAGTYEQYF.

The J gene is TRBJ2-3, the V gene TRBV14, with D possibly being TRBD1 (6 bases). Germline V gene lookup returns CDR1 SGHDN and CDR2 FVKESK. The V gene lost 3 bases and the J gene lost 2 bases, with 12 bases spanning the gap. The CDR3 runs 15 residues. The CDR3 spells CASSHGRGITDTQYF. For the CDR3, the DNA is TGTGCCAGCAGCCACGGTAGGGGGATCACAGATACGCAGTATTTT.

The chain recombines TRBV2 with TRBJ2-1; D may match TRBD1 or TRBD2 (5 bases each). The V and J ends lost 7 bases and 6 bases respectively, with 22 bases between them. Per the germline V gene, CDR1 is SNHLY and CDR2 is FYNNEI. The CDR3 is 16 amino acids. Written as DNA, the CDR3 is TGTGCCAGCACCTACTCATCCGGGACCCCGAGCAATGAGCAGTTCTTC. Protein sequence: CASTYSSGTPSNEQFF.

This clone was counted once. The rearrangement links TRBV28 to TRBJ2-1; the D is unclear. V was pared by 8 bases and J by 6 bases, with 14 bases between. The CDR3 is made up of 13 amino acids. Germline V lookup: CDR1 MDHEN, CDR2 SYDVKM. In nucleotides, the CDR3 is TGTGCCAGCCAGGAAACCCTCTCCAATGAGCAGTTCTTC. Encoded protein: CASQETLSNEQFF.

This chain joins TRBV11-2 and TRBJ1-1; D not certain. Germline CDR1 reads SGHAT; CDR2 reads FQNNGV. V lost 1 base to trimming and J lost 7 bases, with 10 bases between them. The CDR3 has 13 amino acids. The CDR3 region is CASSLGTPLEAFF. The CDR3 DNA sequence: TGTGCCAGCAGCTTAGGAACCCCCCTTGAAGCTTTCTTT.

The J gene is TRBJ1-3, the V gene TRBV19; D perhaps matches TRBD1 (5 bases). CDR1 is LNHDA, CDR2 SQIVND, per germline (reference sequence). This CDR3 has 17 residues. V gave up 1 base and J gave up 3 bases, with 16 bases separating them. The chain's CDR3 is CASSIVPSEGFGNTIYF. The DNA for the CDR3 is TGTGCCAGTAGTATAGTCCCCTCGGAGGGGTTTGGAAACACCATATATTTT.

The CDR3 loop is CAWRELAEDTGELFF. The CDR3 DNA reads as TGTGCCTGGAGAGAACTAGCGGAAGACACCGGGGAGCTGTTTTTT. This chain uses TRBV30 with TRBJ2-2; 8 nucleotides line up with TRBD2. Per germline, CDR1 GTSNPN and CDR2 SVGIG (reference sequence). The CDR3 loop spans 15 amino acids. J gave up 3 bases and V 3 bases, and 6 bases lay outside the gene matches.

The gene calls are TRBV28 and TRBJ2-7; possible D gene TRBD2, 5 bases. Germline V gives CDR1 MDHEN, CDR2 SYDVKM. The CDR3 length is 13 residues. The germline V and J ends were trimmed by 1 base and 2 bases, with 6 bases remaining between them. This CDR3 reads CASSLSGTYEQYF. The CDR3 nucleotides are TGTGCCAGCAGTTTATCGGGGACCTACGAGCAGTACTTC. Looking up the rest from reference TRBV28 and TRBJ2-7 gives the full variable domain: DVKVTQSSRYLVKRTGEKVFLECVQDMDHENMFWYRQDPGLGLRLIYFSYDVKMKEKGDIPEGYSVSREKKERFSLILESASTNQTSMYLCASSLSGTYEQYFGPGTRLTVT.

The chain employs TRBV9 and TRBJ1-6, with D maybe TRBD1 (6 bases). In germline, CDR1 is SGDLS, CDR2 YYNGEE. This CDR3 spans 17 amino acids. Trimming removed 0 bases from V and 9 bases from J, with 19 bases in between. CDR3 in DNA: TGTGCCAGCAGCGTAGGGAGCAGGGGTTATGGAGGTTCACCCCTCCACTTT. Its protein product is CASSVGSRGYGGSPLHF. Drawing the rest from reference TRBV9 and TRBJ1-6, the complete variable domain is DSGVTQTPKHLITATGQRVTLRCSPRSGDLSVYWYQQSLDQGLQFLIQYYNGEERAKGNILERFSAQQFPDLHSELNLSSLELGDSALYFCASSVGSRGYGGSPLHFGNGTRLTVT.

In its sample, this clone was seen a few times. The chain recombines TRBV2 with TRBJ1-5; the D is unclear. This CDR3 contains 13 residues. Germline assignment: CDR1 SNHLY and CDR2 FYNNEI. Trimming cost V 5 bases and J 4 bases, with 9 bases left between them. The CDR3 sequence is CASSQDPNQPQHF. DNA of the CDR3: TGTGCCAGCAGTCAGGATCCGAATCAGCCCCAGCATTTT.

As DNA, the CDR3 is TGTGCCAGCAGCTTTACCGTCTCCCTCACTGAAGCTTTCTTT. Translating gives CASSFTVSLTEAFF. This sequence joins TRBV5-5 and TRBJ1-1; no definite D call. Trimming took 2 bases from V and 4 from J, leaving 12 bases between them. This CDR3 has 14 residues. CDR1 and CDR2 from the germline V gene are SGHKS and YYEKEE (reference sequence).

The chain has TRBV18 and TRBJ1-4; 7 bases match TRBD1. With 3 bases clipped from V and 6 bases from J, the junction kept 10 bases outside the gene matches. The CDR3 is made up of 16 amino acids. The V gene's germline CDR1 is KGHSH and CDR2 LQKENI. This CDR3 reads CASSPPTGEKDEKLFF. DNA of the CDR3: TGTGCCAGCTCACCGCCTACAGGGGAGAAAGATGAAAAACTGTTTTTT.

This clone was seen once. The chain couples TRBV10-3 to TRBJ1-2; 9 nucleotides match TRBD1. CDR3 length: 14 amino acids. In germline, CDR1 is ENHRY, CDR2 SYGVKD. V shed 3 bases and J 6 bases; nucleotides not matched to a gene: 5. CDR3 sequence: CAISEQGAVNGYTF. The CDR3 DNA reads as TGTGCCATCAGTGAACAGGGGGCGGTGAATGGCTACACCTTC.

The V and J genes are TRBV9 and TRBJ2-7, with 8 nucleotides matching TRBD1. Trimming took 0 bases from V and 7 from J; bases not matched to a gene: 6. Germline CDR1 is SGDLS and CDR2 is YYNGEE. The length of the CDR3 is 14 residues. The CDR3 loop reads CASSVAPGGGEQYF. The CDR3 nucleotides read TGTGCCAGCAGCGTAGCTCCAGGGGGCGGGGAGCAGTACTTC.

The genes are TRBV10-3 and TRBJ2-7, with a tentative D call TRBD1 (5 bases). Per germline, CDR1 ENHRY and CDR2 SYGVKD. The CDR3 contains 13 residues. With 3 bases removed from V and 3 bases from J, the gap between germline ends came to 9 bases. The CDR3 reads CAISERTHYEQYF. The CDR3 DNA follows: TGTGCCATCAGTGAAAGGACACACTACGAGCAGTACTTC.

The chain uses TRBV5-5 and TRBJ1-6, with 8 bases fitting TRBD1. The CDR3 is 15 residues long. CDR1 and CDR2 from the germline V gene are SGHKS and YYEKEE (reference sequence). V trimming: 3 bases; J trimming: 8 bases; junction bases outside the gene matches: 7. CDR3 amino acids: CASSYGQGRDSPLHF. Here the CDR3 DNA reads TGTGCCAGCAGCTATGGACAGGGAAGGGATTCACCCCTCCACTTT.

A single count supports this clone. The V and J genes are TRBV30 and TRBJ1-5; D gene unclear. The CDR3 is 16 amino acids. Per the germline V gene, CDR1 is GTSNPN and CDR2 is SVGIG (reference sequence). V was shortened by 2 bases and J by 0 bases, with 14 bases between the two germline ends. The CDR3 DNA reads TGTGCCTGGAGTTCGGACGGGTCTTTTAGCAATCAGCCCCAGCATTTT. Translated, it gives CAWSSDGSFSNQPQHF. Full variable domain (outside the CDR3, taken from reference TRBV30 and TRBJ1-5): SQTIHQWPATLVQPVGSPLSLECTVEGTSNPNLYWYRQAAGRGLQLLFYSVGIGQISSEVPQNLSASRPQDRQFILSSKKLLLSDSGFYLCAWSSDGSFSNQPQHFGDGTRLSIL.

The chain couples TRBV10-3 to TRBJ2-7, with D perhaps assigned TRBD1 or TRBD2 (5 bases each). V was shortened by 3 bases and J by 0 bases, with 12 bases between the two germline ends. Germline V gene sequence: CDR1 ENHRY, CDR2 SYGVKD. This CDR3 spans 15 amino acids. As DNA, the CDR3 is TGTGCCATCAGTGACCCTAGGGACGGCTCCTACGAGCAGTACTTC. This gives the protein CAISDPRDGSYEQYF.

The gene calls are TRBV11-2 and TRBJ1-5; 12 nucleotides line up with TRBD1. The CDR3 spans 19 residues. J lost 6 bases, V lost 5 bases, and 17 bases had no gene match. CDR1 is SGHAT and CDR2 is FQNNGV in the germline V gene. CDR3 DNA sequence: TGTGCCAGCAGCCCCGGGACAGGGGGCCCTGAATGGTCCAGTCAGCCCCAGCATTTT. It is translated as CASSPGTGGPEWSSQPQHF.

Comments on this clone: One end of the junction fails to match germline, which may point to a read error. The chain joins TRBV12-3 or TRBV12-4 to TRBJ2-5, with no clear D. The CDR3 totals 9 residues. The CDR3 nucleotides are TGTGCCAGCAGCCCTCCTATAAACTTC. It yields the protein CASSPPINF.

J is TRBJ1-4 and V is TRBV6-1; D is undetermined. Germline V gene data show CDR1 as MNHNS and CDR2 as SASEGT. The CDR3 loop spans 14 amino acids. Trimming cost V 1 base and J 8 bases, with 11 bases left between them. The CDR3 spells CASSEGAGGEKLFF. CDR3 in DNA: TGTGCCAGCAGTGAAGGCGCCGGCGGCGAAAAACTGTTTTTT.

This chain uses TRBV9 with TRBJ2-1, with 8 bases identical to TRBD2. The CDR3 totals 15 residues. From germline, CDR1 is SGDLS and CDR2 YYNGEE. V lost 2 bases, J lost 11 bases, and 12 bases stayed unmatched. CDR3 loop: CASSVAGLAGGQQFF. In DNA form, the CDR3 reads TGTGCCAGCAGCGTCGCAGGGCTAGCGGGCGGTCAGCAGTTCTTC.

This chain uses TRBV21-1 with TRBJ1-5; the table's TRBD1 call for D was not verified on the DNA. TRBV21-1 is flagged as a pseudogene. CDR3 length equals 16 residues. CDR3 protein: CASSKGPLESNQPQHF. The CDR3 DNA reads TGTGCCAGCAGCAAAGGGCCCCTTGAAAGCAATCAGCCCCAGCATTTT.

This clone has a count of ten or more. Additional DNA sequences in this sample encode the identical CDR3. This sequence joins TRBV5-1 and TRBJ2-5; D unresolved. Trimming removed 0 bases from V and 4 bases from J, with 7 bases in between. Germline loops: CDR1 SGHRS, CDR2 YFSETQ. The CDR3 runs 13 residues. This CDR3 reads CASSLVRAETQYF. The CDR3 nucleotides are TGCGCCAGCAGCTTGGTTAGGGCAGAGACCCAGTACTTC.

The gene calls are TRBV7-3 and TRBJ2-2; the D gene could be TRBD1 or TRBD2 (5 bases each). This CDR3 comprises 14 residues. V lost 3 bases and J 5 bases, leaving 10 bases between the germline ends. Germline V gene lookup returns CDR1 SGHTA and CDR2 FQGTGA. The CDR3 DNA reads as TGTGCCAGCAGCTTGAGGGGAAAGACCGGGGAGCTGTTTTTT. It specifies CASSLRGKTGELFF.

This clone was seen more than once but under ten times. The chain has TRBV19 and TRBJ1-1, with TRBD1 identical over 9 bases. Losses at the gene ends were 7 bases for V and 4 bases for J; bases not matched to a gene: 10. The CDR3 sequence is 15 residues long. Germline V lookup: CDR1 LNHDA, CDR2 SQIVND (reference sequence). CDR3 in amino acids: CASIQWGTGPTEAFF. The CDR3 region has the DNA TGTGCCAGTATACAATGGGGGACAGGGCCCACTGAAGCTTTCTTT.

The chain carries TRBV28 and TRBJ1-2, with unresolved D. The CDR3 sequence is 13 residues long. Per the germline V gene, CDR1 is MDHEN and CDR2 is SYDVKM. V lost 3 bases to trimming and J lost 2 bases, with 7 bases between them. CDR3 sequence: CASSFSNNYGYTF. The CDR3 nucleotides are TGTGCCAGCAGTTTCTCCAACAACTATGGCTACACCTTC.